The TCR beta chain described here comes from a study of blood T cell repertoires in COVID-19. Turning to the study itself: Spain, Italy and the United States supplied samples that represented acute and convalescent COVID-19.

The junction had 5 bases not matched to a gene; V was cut back by 3 bases and J by 2 bases. Germline V gene sequence: CDR1 LNHDA, CDR2 SQIVND (reference sequence). This CDR3 has 16 amino acids. Original processing notes: Nucleated cell counts were estimated from reference gene primer amplification. Here immunoSEQ multiplex PCR was the method, and the copy in TCRdb shows in-frame clones only, minus some. The V and J calls and the clone size are those of that table, but D and trimming were determined from the DNA. The sample consists of about 220,000 clones, more than 85% of them appearing once. The receptor comes from a woman in her forties or fifties with COVID-19, enrolled during active disease. The chain is built from TRBV19 and TRBJ2-1; TRBD1 aligns across 9 bases. Sequences were obtained from peripheral blood. DNA for the CDR3: TGTGCCAGTAGTATGAGGGGACAGGGCCCCTACAATGAGCAGTTCTTC. It encodes CASSMRGQGPYNEQFF.